This T cell receptor beta chain was captured by sequencing in a study of CD8 T cells in Susac syndrome. Turning to the study itself: There were Susac syndrome patients who were therapy-naive at blood draw, others on corticosteroids, and others on intravenous immunoglobulin alone.

With random hexamers, reverse transcription was performed on 0.5 to 1 ug of RNA. TCRdb reanalysed the immunoSEQ multiplex PCR reads using MiXCR and keeps one entry per CDR3 protein. This table has hundreds of thousands of distinct CDR3 sequences, 96% appearing once. This clonotype was seen a single time. Trimming cost V 4 bases and J 4 bases, with 22 bases left between them. Germline lookup yields CDR1 SQVTM and CDR2 ANQGSEA. The CDR3 runs to 16 residues. The sequence was collected from a human donor with Susac syndrome. Sequenced input: CD4+ T cells from PBMCs. The chain couples TRBV29-1 to TRBJ1-1, with D perhaps matching TRBD1 (5 bases). The CDR3 DNA reads as TGCAGCGTTGTGGTTCTGGCAGGGCCTTTGAGCACTGAAGCTTTCTTT. Its translation is CSVVVLAGPLSTEAFF.